The next 8 T cell receptor beta chains were all read from a single sample in a study of shared clonotypes between healthy human individuals. It was CD45RO-negative cells, positively selected for CCR7, that made up naive CD8 cells, with terminally differentiated effector memory CD45RA+ cells excluded. Profiling relied on immunoSEQ multiplex PCR, and the TCRdb table lists in-frame clones only, not all of them. The sample has about 2.1 million clones, more than 85% seen once; the top ten hold 1.7%. Sequenced input: naive CD8+ T cells from PBMCs. These receptors were collected from a man aged 18 to 30 in good health. Some clones in this sample may be carry-over from other donors' samples.

The chain couples TRBV27 to TRBJ2-1; 9 bases match TRBD2. The CDR3 is 16 residues long. Trimming took 3 bases from V and 7 from J; bases not matched to a gene: 10. Germline CDR1 and CDR2: MNHEY and SMNVEV (reference sequence). CDR3 sequence (DNA): TGTGCCAGCAGTTTTATCGAGCCTAGCGGGATAAATGAGCAGTTCTTC. It codes for CASSFIEPSGINEQFF.

The chain uses TRBV19 and TRBJ2-7, with TRBD1 matching over 8 bases. The CDR3 loop spans 15 amino acids. Germline lookup yields CDR1 LNHDA and CDR2 SQIVND (reference sequence). Trimming at V came to 2 bases and at J to 5 bases, leaving 8 bases not matched to a gene. The CDR3 DNA follows: TGTGCCAGTAGTATACGGCACAGGGGGGACCACGAGCAGTACTTC. Translated: CASSIRHRGDHEQYF.

This clone is a singleton in its sample. The chain recombines TRBV4-1 with TRBJ2-2; D may correspond to TRBD1 or TRBD2 (5 bases each). The CDR3 covers 17 residues. V lost 3 bases and J lost 7, with 21 bases in between. The germline V gene has CDR1 MGHRA and CDR2 YSYEKL. CDR3 residues: CASSQYTGTRVGGELFF. The DNA of the CDR3 is TGCGCCAGCAGCCAGTACACCGGGACCCGGGTTGGCGGGGAGCTGTTTTTT.

V usage is TRBV7-8 and J usage is TRBJ1-2; D gene uncertain. Germline CDR1 is SGHVS and CDR2 is FQNEAQ. The CDR3 covers 13 residues. With 1 base removed from V and 3 bases from J, the gap between germline ends came to 6 bases. The CDR3 loop reads CASSLEEYYGYTF. For the CDR3, the DNA is TGTGCCAGCAGCTTAGAAGAGTACTATGGCTACACCTTC.

V is TRBV6-1 and J is TRBJ2-1; maybe TRBD1 (6 bases). Trimming shortened V by 6 bases and J by 0 bases, and 9 bases separated the two germline ends. CDR1 and CDR2 from the germline V gene are MNHNS and SASEGT. The CDR3 extends over 14 amino acids. CDR3 DNA: TGTGCCAGCAGCCTAGGGGGCTCCTACAATGAGCAGTTCTTC. Amino acid sequence: CASSLGGSYNEQFF.

The rearrangement uses TRBV5-1 and TRBJ2-1; 10 bases line up with TRBD2. After removal of 1 base from V and 1 base from J, the junction contained 20 bases not matched to a gene. The CDR3 spans 22 residues. CDR1 is SGHRS and CDR2 is YFSETQ in the germline V gene. Written as DNA, the CDR3 is TGCGCCAGCAGCTTGTTCGGCCAAACAACCCCGCTAGCGGGAGCTTCCTACAATGAGCAGTTCTTC. It codes for CASSLFGQTTPLAGASYNEQFF.

The chain is built from TRBV30 and TRBJ1-5; D gene ambiguous. V gave up 2 bases and J gave up 0 bases, with 11 bases separating them. This CDR3 has 15 residues. The germline V gene has CDR1 GTSNPN and CDR2 SVGIG (reference sequence). The DNA of the CDR3 is TGTGCCTGGAGTCAAGGACCCTATAGCAATCAGCCCCAGCATTTT. Amino acid sequence: CAWSQGPYSNQPQHF.

In its sample, this clone was seen once. This chain connects TRBV28 to TRBJ1-5; D is perhaps TRBD1 (6 bases). The CDR3 length is 17 residues. Germline CDR1 and CDR2: MDHEN and SYDVKM. Trimming cost V 6 bases and J 1 base, with 19 bases left between them. CDR3 DNA: TGTGCCAGCAGCTGGCCAATTGGGGGCGGGAGCAATCAGCCCCAGCATTTT. Translated, it gives CASSWPIGGGSNQPQHF.